The sequence of this T cell receptor (beta chain) was determined in a study of T-cell memory formation after mild COVID-19. Study details: Largely donor-specific TCR clusters were found.

Notes on the study in general: Among CD4+ contracting clones, most were CM and EM, and CD8+ ones EMRA.

Details on this clonotype: No antigen is known for it.

Trimming cost V 3 bases and J 5 bases, with 11 bases left between them. The CDR3 consists of 12 residues. Per the germline V gene, CDR1 is DFQATT and CDR2 is SNEGSKA (reference sequence). TCRdb processed the 5' RACE reads anew with MiXCR; each CDR3 protein has one entry. Counted here are 270,000 or so distinct CDR3 sequences, 18% occurring once; the ten biggest clones make up roughly 24%. This TCR was recovered from a man aged 18 to 29 who had mild COVID-19 (a few samples of this study predate the infection). Cell type and time point are not known. The chain carries TRBV20-1 and TRBJ2-7, with D perhaps matching TRBD1 or TRBD2 (6 bases each). Material: PBMCs or a T cell subset sorted from them (not recorded which). CDR3 nucleotide sequence: TGCAGTGCTAGGGGGGGCCTCGACGAGCAGTACTTC. Its translation: CSARGGLDEQYF.